Following are 15 T cell receptor beta chains from one sample sequenced in a study of tissue T cells after allogeneic stem cell transplantation. Using immunoSEQ multiplex PCR, the repertoire was profiled, and TCRdb retains in-frame clones only, with some absent. The profile shows 25,000 to 35,000 clones, 85% of them singletons. The sample consisted of blood, taken before transplantation. These receptors all come from a woman aged 18-49 years who later had graft-versus-host disease after an allogeneic stem cell transplant.

This clone was seen only a few times. The sample holds other DNA sequences that translate to the same CDR3. This chain joins TRBV6-4 and TRBJ2-3; 13 bases map to TRBD2. Unmatched junction bases numbered 0, after V lost 0 bases and J lost 6 bases. Germline V gene data show CDR1 as MRHNA and CDR2 as SNTAGT. This CDR3 spans 15 amino acids. The CDR3 DNA reads as TGTGCCAGCAGTGACTCGACTAGCGGGGGGGATACGCAGTATTTT. This codes for CASSDSTSGGDTQYF.

The J gene is TRBJ1-4, the V gene TRBV12-5; D possibly corresponds to TRBD1 (5 bases). This CDR3 has 18 amino acids. The V end lost 0 bases, the J end lost 2 bases, and 16 bases lay between the germline ends. CDR1 is LGHNT and CDR2 is FRNRAP in the germline V gene. CDR3 loop: CASGLVRTPQRTNEKLFF. The CDR3 DNA sequence: TGTGCTAGTGGTTTGGTACGGACACCTCAGAGGACTAATGAAAAACTGTTTTTT.

The V gene is TRBV11-2, the J gene TRBJ2-7; 7 nucleotides align to TRBD1. This CDR3 has 17 residues. CDR1 is SGHAT and CDR2 is FQNNGV in the germline V gene. With V trimmed by 1 base and J by 1 base, 10 bases remained unmatched. DNA of the CDR3: TGTGCCAGCAGCTTAGCGGGGCAGGGGGTTATGTCCTACGAGCAGTACTTC. Encoded protein: CASSLAGQGVMSYEQYF.

This clone has only a few counts. The chain is built from TRBV7-6 and TRBJ1-4; D is unclear. The germline CDR1 and CDR2 sequences are SGHVS and FNYEAQ. The CDR3 extends over 13 amino acids. The V end lost 5 bases, the J end lost 10 bases, and 14 bases lay between the germline ends. This chain's CDR3 is CASSEEGVGKLFF. The CDR3 DNA is TGTGCCAGCAGCGAAGAGGGAGTCGGAAAACTGTTTTTT.

This clone rates as medium-sized (0.01 to 0.1%). Different DNA sequences within this sample yield the same CDR3. The chain is built from TRBV19 and TRBJ1-1, with 9 bases matching TRBD1. The CDR3 is made up of 14 amino acids. Germline V lookup: CDR1 LNHDA, CDR2 SQIVND (reference sequence). The V and J ends lost 5 bases and 3 bases, in that order; junction bases with no gene match: 4. DNA for the CDR3: TGTGCCAGTAGTCCGGGACAGGGCTACACTGAAGCTTTCTTT. It is translated as CASSPGQGYTEAFF.

This chain links TRBV20-1 with TRBJ1-2; 7 nucleotides line up with TRBD1. CDR3 size: 13 residues. From germline, CDR1 is DFQATT and CDR2 SNEGSKA (reference sequence). V lost 3 bases to trimming and J lost 4 bases; unmatched junction nucleotides: 5. The chain's CDR3 is CSASDRAGYGYTF. DNA of the CDR3: TGCAGTGCTAGTGACAGGGCGGGCTATGGCTACACCTTC.

The V gene is TRBV5-5, the J gene TRBJ1-2, with TRBD1 matching 8 bases. The CDR3 length is 15 residues. Germline V gene sequence: CDR1 SGHKS, CDR2 YYEKEE (reference sequence). V lost 4 bases to trimming and J lost 4 bases; unmatched junction nucleotides: 9. For the CDR3, the DNA is TGTGCCAGCAGCCCAGGACAGGGATCAGTCTATGGCTACACCTTC. Amino acids: CASSPGQGSVYGYTF.

The chain joins TRBV6-1 to TRBJ2-7; maybe TRBD1 (5 bases). This CDR3 is 14 amino acids long. Germline CDR1 reads MNHNS; CDR2 reads SASEGT. With 2 bases removed from V and 5 bases from J, the gap between germline ends came to 13 bases. The CDR3 nucleotides read TGTGCCAGCAGTGAATTCGCCCCCAGGGACGAGCAGTACTTC. Protein sequence: CASSEFAPRDEQYF.

This chain uses TRBV5-6 with TRBJ2-7, with 7 bases that match TRBD1. CDR1 is SGHDT, CDR2 YYEEEE, per germline. This CDR3 comprises 15 residues. V was pared by 2 bases and J by 6 bases, with 11 bases of the junction left unmatched. The CDR3 loop is CASSLGDRDFPEQYF. DNA of the CDR3: TGTGCCAGCAGCTTAGGGGACAGAGACTTCCCCGAGCAGTACTTC.

This clone has just a few counts. The rearrangement uses TRBV12-3 or TRBV12-4 and TRBJ2-7, with 8 bases that match TRBD2. The length of the CDR3 is 11 residues. V trimming: 5 bases; J trimming: 10 bases; junction bases outside the gene matches: 4. The CDR3 loop reads CASSLGLGQYF. CDR3 sequence (DNA): TGTGCCAGCAGTCTGGGACTAGGACAGTACTTC.

The CDR3, as DNA: TGCAGCGGTACACGGACAGGGATGACCTTCAATGAGCAGTTCTTC. As protein: CSGTRTGMTFNEQFF. This rearrangement joins TRBV29-1 to TRBJ2-1; 8 bases map to TRBD1. Germline V gene lookup returns CDR1 SQVTM and CDR2 ANQGSEA. The CDR3 spans 15 residues. V gave up 7 bases and J gave up 6 bases; unmatched junction bases: 14.

The rearrangement joins TRBV5-6 to TRBJ2-5, with D tentatively TRBD1 (6 bases). Per the germline V gene, CDR1 is SGHDT and CDR2 is YYEEEE. CDR3 length: 14 residues. The germline V and J ends were trimmed by 6 bases and 5 bases, with 17 bases remaining between them. CDR3: CASIMGAGFETQYF. CDR3 coding DNA: TGTGCCAGCATCATGGGGGCTGGGTTTGAGACCCAGTACTTC.

The chain uses TRBV4-3 and TRBJ1-1; D is perhaps TRBD1 (6 bases). Germline V CDR1 and CDR2: LGHNA, YSLEER. V was cut by 3 bases and J by 10 bases, with 18 bases left in between. The CDR3 contains 14 residues. CDR3 protein: CASSQPLQGQGAFF. Here the CDR3 DNA reads TGCGCCAGCAGCCAGCCGTTACAGGGTCAAGGAGCTTTCTTT.

The rearrangement uses TRBV6-5 and TRBJ2-7; TRBD1 or TRBD2 may be the D gene (5 bases each). V gave up 7 bases and J gave up 8 bases, with 15 bases separating them. CDR3 length equals 12 residues. CDR1 is MNHEY and CDR2 is SVGAGI in the germline V gene. In nucleotides, the CDR3 is TGTGCCAGCATCGAGAGGTGGGGGAAGCAGTACTTC. Its translation is CASIERWGKQYF.

V and J are TRBV5-1 and TRBJ2-2, with D hard to call. CDR1 and CDR2 (germline): SGHRS, YFSETQ. Trimming pared 4 bases from V and 4 bases from J, leaving 17 bases between. The CDR3 has 16 amino acids. The CDR3 region has the DNA TGCGCCAGCAGCCCTACCTTGGATCGGATCACCGGGGAGCTGTTTTTT. This sequence encodes CASSPTLDRITGELFF.